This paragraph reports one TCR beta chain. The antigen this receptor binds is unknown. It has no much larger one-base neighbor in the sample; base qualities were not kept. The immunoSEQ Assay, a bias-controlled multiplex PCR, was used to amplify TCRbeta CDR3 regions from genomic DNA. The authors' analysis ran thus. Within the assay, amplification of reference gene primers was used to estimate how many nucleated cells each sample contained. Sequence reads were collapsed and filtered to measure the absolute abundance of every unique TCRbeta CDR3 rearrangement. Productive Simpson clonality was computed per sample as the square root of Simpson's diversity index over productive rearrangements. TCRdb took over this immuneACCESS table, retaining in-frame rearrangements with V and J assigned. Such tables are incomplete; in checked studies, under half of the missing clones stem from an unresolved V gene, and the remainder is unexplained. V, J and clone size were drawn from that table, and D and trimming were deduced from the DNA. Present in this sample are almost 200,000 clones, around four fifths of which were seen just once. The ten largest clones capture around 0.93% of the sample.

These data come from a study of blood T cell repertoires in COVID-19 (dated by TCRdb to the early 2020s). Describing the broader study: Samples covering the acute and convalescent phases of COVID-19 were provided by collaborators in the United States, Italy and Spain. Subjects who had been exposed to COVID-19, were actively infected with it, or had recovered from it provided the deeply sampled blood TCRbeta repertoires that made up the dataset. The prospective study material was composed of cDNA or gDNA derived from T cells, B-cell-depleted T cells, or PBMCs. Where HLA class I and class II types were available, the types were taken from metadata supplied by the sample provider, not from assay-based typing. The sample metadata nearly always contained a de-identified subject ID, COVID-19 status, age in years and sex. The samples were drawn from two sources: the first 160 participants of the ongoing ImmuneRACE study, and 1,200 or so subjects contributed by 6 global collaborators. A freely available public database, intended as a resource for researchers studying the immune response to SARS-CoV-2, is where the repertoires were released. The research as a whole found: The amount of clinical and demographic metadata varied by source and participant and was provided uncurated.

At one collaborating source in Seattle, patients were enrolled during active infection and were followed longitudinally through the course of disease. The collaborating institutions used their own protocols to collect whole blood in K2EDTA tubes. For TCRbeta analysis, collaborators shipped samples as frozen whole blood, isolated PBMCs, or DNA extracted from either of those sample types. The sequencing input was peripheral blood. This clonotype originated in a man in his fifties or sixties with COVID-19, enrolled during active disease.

The CDR3 protein sequence reads: CASSLLVSSSYEQYF. The DNA sequence reads TGTGCCAGCAGCTTATTGGTGAGTTCTAGCTACGAGCAGTACTTC. The chain joins TRBV11-2 to TRBJ2-7; the D segment cannot be called with confidence. The germline V gene specifies SGHAT as CDR1 and FQNNGV as CDR2. Including the terminal cysteine and phenylalanine, the CDR3 comprises 15 residues. Only CDR3 DNA remains: 45 bases, in frame from the first base. Trimming costs V 2 bases and J 3 bases, and their ends lie 14 bases apart.